This T cell receptor (beta chain) appears in the sequencing data of a study of OX40 agonist ivuxolimab in advanced cancers. V lost 0 bases to trimming and J lost 2 bases, with 8 bases between them. Per the germline V gene, CDR1 is SGHRS and CDR2 is YFSETQ. The CDR3 has 14 amino acids. A history of autoimmune disease or systemic immunosuppression excluded patients. Sequencing used immunoSEQ multiplex PCR; TCRdb keeps in-frame clones, though not all of them. The repertoire holds about 78,000 clones, with 84% as singletons. The V gene is TRBV5-1, the J gene TRBJ2-5; D call uncertain. Sample: CD4+ or CD8+ T cells sorted from blood, taken in a trial of the OX40 agonist ivuxolimab. The receptor was derived from an adult with an advanced solid tumor such as melanoma, head and neck, liver or kidney cancer. The CDR3 loop is CASSLGLDQETQYF. The CDR3 region has the DNA TGCGCCAGCAGCTTGGGACTTGATCAAGAGACCCAGTACTTC.